These T cell receptor beta chains were read from a single sample in a study of T cells in Graves' hyperthyroidism and ophthalmopathy. One entry per CDR3 protein, called by TCRdb with MiXCR from the multiplex PCR reads. The sample shows around 600,000 distinct CDR3 sequences, about a sixth of them seen only once. The sequenced sample consisted of blood. These receptor sequences come from a woman in her 40s with Graves' ophthalmopathy. CDR3s include the opening cysteine and the closing phenylalanine or tryptophan. The order of the fields is clone size, J gene, V gene, CDR3 length, D gene, CDR3 DNA, CDR3 protein. The D gene is left open where the match is weak. Clone size is stated in some rows and not others, as once, few, many or a class when expanded.

many,TRBJ1-2,TRBV12-3/TRBV12-4,13,NA,TGTGCCAGCACGCTCAGATTCGGGACGGGCTACACCTTC,CASTLRFGTGYTF
many,TRBJ2-7,TRBV5-1,13,NA,TGCGCCAGCAGCTTTGAGACCTCCTACGAGCAGTACTTC,CASSFETSYEQYF
many,TRBJ1-5,TRBV28,15,NA,TGTGCCAGCAGGGTCAGGGATCTTGGCAATCAGCCCCAGCATTTT,CASRVRDLGNQPQHF
few,TRBJ2-5,TRBV4-1,16,TRBD2,TGCGCCAGCAGCCAAGATCCTAGCGGCTTCCAAGAGACCCAGTACTTC,CASSQDPSGFQETQYF
few,TRBJ2-1,TRBV6-1,23,TRBD2,TGTGCCAGCAGTGAAGATTTCAGAATTGGGGCTAGCGGGAGGAGGGATGGCTACAATGAGCAGTTCTTC,CASSEDFRIGASGRRDGYNEQFF
many,TRBJ2-7,TRBV2,14,TRBD1,TGTGCCAGCAGTCCCGGGACAGGGGCCTACGAGCAGTACTTC,CASSPGTGAYEQYF
NA,TRBJ2-1,TRBV5-1,15,TRBD2,TGCGCCAGCAGGAGGCTAGCGGGAGGTGGCCATGAGCAGTTCTTC,CASRRLAGGGHEQFF
many,TRBJ2-7,TRBV20-1,13,NA,TGCAGTCGCGCCGCGTGGCCGAGCGGGGAGCAGTACTTC,CSRAAWPSGEQYF
many,TRBJ1-2,TRBV6-1,14,NA,TGTGCCAGCAGTGACCCAGGGGTAGATAATGGCTACACCTTC,CASSDPGVDNGYTF
many,TRBJ2-1,TRBV18,14,NA,TGTGCCAGCTCACCTAGGGATTCCTACAATGAGCAGTTCTTC,CASSPRDSYNEQFF
few,TRBJ2-5,TRBV7-9,13,TRBD1,TGTGCCAGCCGAAAGCAGGGGGAAGAGACCCAGTACTTC,CASRKQGEETQYF
NA,TRBJ1-2,TRBV7-9,13,NA,TGTGCCAGCAGCTTAAATCCGAACTATGGCTACACCTTC,CASSLNPNYGYTF
NA,TRBJ2-1,TRBV7-9,14,NA,TGTGCCAGCAACCTGCACGGCAGTTACAATGAGCAGTTCTTC,CASNLHGSYNEQFF
few,TRBJ2-3,TRBV6-5,14,TRBD2,TGTGCCAGCAGTTTAGCGGGAGTTCGGGATACGCAGTATTTT,CASSLAGVRDTQYF
few,TRBJ2-7,TRBV28,16,TRBD2,TGTGCCAGCAGCCGTGGAGCGGGGCCACCCTCCTACGAGCAGTACTTC,CASSRGAGPPSYEQYF
NA,TRBJ2-7,TRBV29-1,13,TRBD2,TGCAGCGTTGAACTAGCGGGGCCCTACGAGCAGTACTTC,CSVELAGPYEQYF
NA,TRBJ2-1,TRBV3-1,14,NA,TGTGCCAGCAGCCAAGATAACTGGGACAATGAGCAGTTCTTC,CASSQDNWDNEQFF
NA,TRBJ1-6,TRBV5-6,13,NA,TGTGCCAGCAGCTTGGAACGGACTCTACACCTCCACTTT,CASSLERTLHLHF
few,TRBJ1-4,TRBV28,14,TRBD1,TGTGCCAGCAGCACCGACAGGGGAGGGGAAAAACTGTTTTTT,CASSTDRGGEKLFF
few,TRBJ1-1,TRBV6-2/TRBV6-3,15,NA,TGTGCCAGCAGTTACCCCCCCGCGGATTGGACTGAAGCTTTCTTT,CASSYPPADWTEAFF
NA,TRBJ2-1,TRBV7-9,16,TRBD2,TGTGCCAGCAGCTTAGAGCGCGGGGGGGCCACCGATGAGCAGTTCTTC,CASSLERGGATDEQFF
many,TRBJ1-2,TRBV7-8,14,TRBD1,TGTGCCAGCAGCTTACGAGGGGGCAACTATGGCTACACCTTC,CASSLRGGNYGYTF
many,TRBJ2-5,TRBV20-1,14,NA,TGCAGTGCACCTCAGGAGCGGTTAAAAGAGACCCAGTACTTC,CSAPQERLKETQYF
few,TRBJ1-1,TRBV6-2/TRBV6-3,15,NA,TGTGCCAGCACCCCGACGACAGGATTGAACACTGAAGCTTTCTTT,CASTPTTGLNTEAFF
NA,TRBJ2-1,TRBV6-2/TRBV6-3,14,NA,TGTGCCAGCAGTCACGAGCAGGTTTACAATGAGCAGTTCTTC,CASSHEQVYNEQFF
few,TRBJ1-3,TRBV15,14,NA,TGTGCCACCAGCATACAGGACTCTGGAAACACCATATATTTT,CATSIQDSGNTIYF
many,TRBJ2-5,TRBV12-3/TRBV12-4,14,NA,TGTGCCAGCAGTTTGTGGTCCGGGAAAGAGACCCAGTACTTC,CASSLWSGKETQYF
many,TRBJ2-5,TRBV3-1,17,NA,TGTGCCAGCAGCCAAGTAGGGGGGATAGGCAGGGGACAGACCCAGTACTTC,CASSQVGGIGRGQTQYF
many,TRBJ2-1,TRBV7-9,12,NA,TGTGCCAGCAGCTCAGAGGGGTATGAGCAGTTCTTC,CASSSEGYEQFF
NA,TRBJ1-4,TRBV28,18,NA,TGTGCCAGCAGTTCCCACCGCACGACACAGTTCTTAAATGAAAAACTGTTTTTT,CASSSHRTTQFLNEKLFF
many,TRBJ2-4,TRBV7-8,17,TRBD1,TGTGCCAGCAGCACCGGGACAGGGTCAGGAGCCAAAAACATTCAGTACTTC,CASSTGTGSGAKNIQYF
few,TRBJ1-2,TRBV7-9,13,NA,TGTGCCAGCAGCCTCGCGAAGGAGTATGGCTACACCTTC,CASSLAKEYGYTF
many,TRBJ2-6,TRBV6-1,16,NA,TGTGCCAGCAGTACCGAGGACGGCTCTGGGGCCAACGTCCTGACTTTC,CASSTEDGSGANVLTF
NA,TRBJ1-5,TRBV6-2/TRBV6-3,17,NA,TGTGCCAGCAGTTACCTCGGGGGGGATGGGCACAATCAGCCCCAGCATTTT,CASSYLGGDGHNQPQHF
many,TRBJ2-7,TRBV30,13,NA,TGTGCCTGGAGCCGGACGCCATCCTACGAGCAGTACTTC,CAWSRTPSYEQYF
few,TRBJ1-2,TRBV20-1,14,NA,TGCAGTGCCGACAAGGAAGGGGCCAATTATGGCTACACCTTC,CSADKEGANYGYTF
few,TRBJ2-3,TRBV27,15,TRBD1,TGTGCCAGCAGTAAACGACAGGGGACCGGAGATACGCAGTATTTT,CASSKRQGTGDTQYF
few,TRBJ2-7,TRBV6-2/TRBV6-3,13,TRBD2,TGTGCCAGCAGTTACGAGACTAGCGACGAGCAGTACTTC,CASSYETSDEQYF